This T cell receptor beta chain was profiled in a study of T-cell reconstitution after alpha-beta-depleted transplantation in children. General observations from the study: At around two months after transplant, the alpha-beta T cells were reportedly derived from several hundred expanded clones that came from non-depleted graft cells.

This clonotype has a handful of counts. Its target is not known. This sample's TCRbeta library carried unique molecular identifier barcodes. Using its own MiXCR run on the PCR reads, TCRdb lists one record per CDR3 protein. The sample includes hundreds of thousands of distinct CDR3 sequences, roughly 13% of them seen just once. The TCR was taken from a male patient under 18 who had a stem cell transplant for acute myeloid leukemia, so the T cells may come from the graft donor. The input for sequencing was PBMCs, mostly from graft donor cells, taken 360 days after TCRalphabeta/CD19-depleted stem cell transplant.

The CDR3 DNA is TGTGCCAGCAGCCCTGGAAGCGGTACCTCCTACAATGAGCAGTTCTTC. It codes for CASSPGSGTSYNEQFF. This chain joins TRBV7-3 and TRBJ2-1, with D perhaps TRBD2 (5 bases). Between the trimmed V and J ends, which lost 5 bases and 0 bases, there was a span of 14 bases. The length of the CDR3 is 16 residues. Germline-derived CDR1 and CDR2 are SGHTA and FQGTGA.